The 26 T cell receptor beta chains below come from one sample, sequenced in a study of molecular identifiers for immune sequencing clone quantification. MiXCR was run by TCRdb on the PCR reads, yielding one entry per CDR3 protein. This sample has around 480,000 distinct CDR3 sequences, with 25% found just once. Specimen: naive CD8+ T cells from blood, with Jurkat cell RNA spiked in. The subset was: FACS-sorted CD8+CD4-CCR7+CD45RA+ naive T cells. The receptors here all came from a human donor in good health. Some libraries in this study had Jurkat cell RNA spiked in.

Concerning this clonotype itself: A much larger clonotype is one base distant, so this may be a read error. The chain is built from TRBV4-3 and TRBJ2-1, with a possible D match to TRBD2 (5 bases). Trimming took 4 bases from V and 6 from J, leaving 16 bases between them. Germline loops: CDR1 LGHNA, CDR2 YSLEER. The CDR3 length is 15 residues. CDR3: CASSPRGPPFNEQFF. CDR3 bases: TGCGCCAGCAGCCCGCGAGGGCCACCCTTCAATGAGCAGTTCTTC.

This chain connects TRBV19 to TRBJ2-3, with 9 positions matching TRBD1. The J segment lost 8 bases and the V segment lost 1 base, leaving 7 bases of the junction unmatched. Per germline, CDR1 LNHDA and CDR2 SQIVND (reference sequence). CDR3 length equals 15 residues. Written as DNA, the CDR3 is TGTGCCAGTAGTATAGGGGGACAGGGACTGGGTACGCAGTATTTT. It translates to CASSIGGQGLGTQYF.

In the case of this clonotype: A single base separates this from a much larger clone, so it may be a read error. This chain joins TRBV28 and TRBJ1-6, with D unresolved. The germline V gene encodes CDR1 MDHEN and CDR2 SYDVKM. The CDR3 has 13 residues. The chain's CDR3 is CASSFRKNSPLYF. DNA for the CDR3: TGTGCCAGCAGTTTCAGGAAGAATTCACCCCTCTACTTT.

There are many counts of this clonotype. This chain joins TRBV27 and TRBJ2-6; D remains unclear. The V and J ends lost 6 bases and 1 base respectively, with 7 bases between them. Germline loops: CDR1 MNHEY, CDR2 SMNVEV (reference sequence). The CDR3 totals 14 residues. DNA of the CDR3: TGTGCCAGCAGCCCCGGTTCTGGGGCCAACGTCCTGACTTTC. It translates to CASSPGSGANVLTF.

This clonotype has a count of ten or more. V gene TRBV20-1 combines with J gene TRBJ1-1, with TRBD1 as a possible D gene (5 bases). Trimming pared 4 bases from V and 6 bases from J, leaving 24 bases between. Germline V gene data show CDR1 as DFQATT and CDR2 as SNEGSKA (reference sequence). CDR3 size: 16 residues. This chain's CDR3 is CSATLSGAQGIPEAFF. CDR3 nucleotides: TGCAGTGCTACTCTCAGCGGGGCCCAGGGAATCCCTGAAGCTTTCTTT.

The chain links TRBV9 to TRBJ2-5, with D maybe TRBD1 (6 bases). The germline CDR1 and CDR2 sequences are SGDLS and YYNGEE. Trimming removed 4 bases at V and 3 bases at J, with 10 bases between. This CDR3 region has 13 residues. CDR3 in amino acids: CASSPGQEETQYF. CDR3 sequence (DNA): TGTGCCAGCAGCCCGGGACAAGAAGAGACCCAGTACTTC.

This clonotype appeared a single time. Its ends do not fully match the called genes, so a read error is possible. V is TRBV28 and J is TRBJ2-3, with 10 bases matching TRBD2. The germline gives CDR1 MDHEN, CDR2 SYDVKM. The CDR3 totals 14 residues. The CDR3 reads CATRLAGITDTLYF. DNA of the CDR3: TGTGCCACCAGACTAGCGGGCATCACAGATACGCTGTATTTT. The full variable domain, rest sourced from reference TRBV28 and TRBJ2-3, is DVKVTQSSRYLVKRTGEKVFLECVQDMDHENMFWYRQDPGLGLRLIYFSYDVKMKEKGDIPEGYSVSREKKERFSLILESASTNQTSMYLCATRLAGITDTLYFGPGTRLTVL.

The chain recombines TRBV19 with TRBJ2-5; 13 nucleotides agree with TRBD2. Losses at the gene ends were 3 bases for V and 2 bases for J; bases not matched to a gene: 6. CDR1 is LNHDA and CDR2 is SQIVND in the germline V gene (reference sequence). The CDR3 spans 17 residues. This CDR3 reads CASSMGLAGIVQETQYF. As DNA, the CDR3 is TGTGCCAGTAGTATGGGACTAGCGGGAATAGTACAAGAGACCCAGTACTTC.

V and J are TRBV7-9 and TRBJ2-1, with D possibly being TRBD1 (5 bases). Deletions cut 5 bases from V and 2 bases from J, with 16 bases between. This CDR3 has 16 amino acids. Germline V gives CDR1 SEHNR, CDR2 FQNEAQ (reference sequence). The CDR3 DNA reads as TGTGCCAGCAGCCCCTCAGCAGGGTGGCCCTACAATGAGCAGTTCTTC. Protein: CASSPSAGWPYNEQFF.

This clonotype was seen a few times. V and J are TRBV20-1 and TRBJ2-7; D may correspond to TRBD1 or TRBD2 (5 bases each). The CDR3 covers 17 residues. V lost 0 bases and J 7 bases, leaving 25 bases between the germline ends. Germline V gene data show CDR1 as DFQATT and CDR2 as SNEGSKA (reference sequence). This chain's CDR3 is CSARDLVRGTVWGEQYF. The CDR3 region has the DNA TGCAGTGCTAGAGATCTAGTGAGGGGAACTGTCTGGGGTGAGCAGTACTTC.

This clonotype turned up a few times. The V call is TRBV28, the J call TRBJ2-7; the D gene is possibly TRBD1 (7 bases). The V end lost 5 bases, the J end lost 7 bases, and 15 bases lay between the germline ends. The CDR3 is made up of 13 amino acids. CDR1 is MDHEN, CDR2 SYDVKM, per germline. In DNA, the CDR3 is TGTGCCAGCAGTCCGCCCAGGGGGAGGGAGCAGTACTTC. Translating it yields CASSPPRGREQYF. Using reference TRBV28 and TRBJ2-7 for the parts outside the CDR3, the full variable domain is DVKVTQSSRYLVKRTGEKVFLECVQDMDHENMFWYRQDPGLGLRLIYFSYDVKMKEKGDIPEGYSVSREKKERFSLILESASTNQTSMYLCASSPPRGREQYFGPGTRLTVT.

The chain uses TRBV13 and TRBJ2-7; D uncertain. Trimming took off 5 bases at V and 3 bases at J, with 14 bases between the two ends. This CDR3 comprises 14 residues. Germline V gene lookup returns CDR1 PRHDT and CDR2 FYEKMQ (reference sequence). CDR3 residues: CASSRFDSFYEQYF. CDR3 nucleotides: TGTGCCAGCAGCCGCTTTGACTCTTTCTACGAGCAGTACTTC.

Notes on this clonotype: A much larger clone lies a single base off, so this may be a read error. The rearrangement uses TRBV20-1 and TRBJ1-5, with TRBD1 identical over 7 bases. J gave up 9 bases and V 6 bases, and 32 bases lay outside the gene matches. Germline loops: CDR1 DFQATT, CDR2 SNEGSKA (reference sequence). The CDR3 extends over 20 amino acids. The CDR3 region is CSAKLTGWRVQEGQDGPQHF. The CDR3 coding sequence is TGCAGTGCGAAATTGACAGGGTGGAGAGTACAGGAGGGACAAGATGGGCCCCAGCATTTT.

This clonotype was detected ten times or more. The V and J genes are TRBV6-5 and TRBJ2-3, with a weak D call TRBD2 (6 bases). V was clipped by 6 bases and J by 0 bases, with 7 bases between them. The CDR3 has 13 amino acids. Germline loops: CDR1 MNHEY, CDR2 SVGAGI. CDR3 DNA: TGTGCCAGCAGAGGGACTAGCACAGATACGCAGTATTTT. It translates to CASRGTSTDTQYF.

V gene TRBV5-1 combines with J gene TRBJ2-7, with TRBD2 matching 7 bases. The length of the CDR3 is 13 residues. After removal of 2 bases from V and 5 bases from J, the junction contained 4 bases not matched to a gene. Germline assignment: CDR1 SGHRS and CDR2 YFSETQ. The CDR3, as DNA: TGCGCCAGCAGCTTCGGGGGGTTCGACGAGCAGTACTTC. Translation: CASSFGGFDEQYF.

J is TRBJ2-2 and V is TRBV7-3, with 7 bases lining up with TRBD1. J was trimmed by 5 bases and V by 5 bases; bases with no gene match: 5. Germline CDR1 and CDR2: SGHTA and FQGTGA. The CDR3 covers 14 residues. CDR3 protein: CASSIDRVTGELFF. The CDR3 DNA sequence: TGTGCCAGCAGCATCGACAGGGTAACCGGGGAGCTGTTTTTT.

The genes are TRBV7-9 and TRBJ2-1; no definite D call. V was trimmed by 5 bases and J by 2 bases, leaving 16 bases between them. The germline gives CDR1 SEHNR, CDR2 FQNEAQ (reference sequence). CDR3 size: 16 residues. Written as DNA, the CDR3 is TGTGCCAGCAGCGACCACTACAGCGATCCCTACAATGAGCAGTTCTTC. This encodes CASSDHYSDPYNEQFF.

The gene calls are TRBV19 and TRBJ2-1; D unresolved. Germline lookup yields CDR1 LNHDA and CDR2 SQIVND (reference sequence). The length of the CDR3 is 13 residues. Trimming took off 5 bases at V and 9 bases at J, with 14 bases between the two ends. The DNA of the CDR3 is TGTGCCAGTAGTGCGGCTAGTATCGGTGAGCAGTTCTTC. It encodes CASSAASIGEQFF. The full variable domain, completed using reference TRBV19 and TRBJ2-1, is DGGITQSPKYLFRKEGQNVTLSCEQNLNHDAMYWYRQDPGQGLRLIYYSQIVNDFQKGDIAEGYSVSREKKESFPLTVTSAQKNPTAFYLCASSAASIGEQFFGPGTRLTVL.

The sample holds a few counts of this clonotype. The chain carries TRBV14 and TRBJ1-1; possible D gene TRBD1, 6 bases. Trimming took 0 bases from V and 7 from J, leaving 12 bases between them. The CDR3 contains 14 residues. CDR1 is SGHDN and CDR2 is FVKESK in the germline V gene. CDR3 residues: CASSQDGGVSEAFF. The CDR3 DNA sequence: TGTGCCAGCAGCCAAGACGGGGGCGTTAGTGAAGCTTTCTTT.

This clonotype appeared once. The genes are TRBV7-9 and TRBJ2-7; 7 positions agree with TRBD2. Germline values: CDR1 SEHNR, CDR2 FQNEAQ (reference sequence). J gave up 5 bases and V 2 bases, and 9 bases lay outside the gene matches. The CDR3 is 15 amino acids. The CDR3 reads CASSLYSGMADEQYF. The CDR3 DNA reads TGTGCCAGCAGCTTATACAGCGGGATGGCTGACGAGCAGTACTTC. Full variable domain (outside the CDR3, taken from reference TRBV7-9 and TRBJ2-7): DTGVSQNPRHKITKRGQNVTFRCDPISEHNRLYWYRQTLGQGPEFLTYFQNEAQLEKSRLLSDRFSAERPKGSFSTLEIQRTEQGDSAMYLCASSLYSGMADEQYFGPGTRLTVT.

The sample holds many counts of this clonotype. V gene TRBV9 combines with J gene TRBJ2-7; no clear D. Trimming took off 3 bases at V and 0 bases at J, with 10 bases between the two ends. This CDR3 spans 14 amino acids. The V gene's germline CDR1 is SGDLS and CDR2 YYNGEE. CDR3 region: CASSEAPGSYEQYF. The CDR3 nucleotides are TGTGCCAGCAGCGAGGCCCCGGGCTCCTACGAGCAGTACTTC.

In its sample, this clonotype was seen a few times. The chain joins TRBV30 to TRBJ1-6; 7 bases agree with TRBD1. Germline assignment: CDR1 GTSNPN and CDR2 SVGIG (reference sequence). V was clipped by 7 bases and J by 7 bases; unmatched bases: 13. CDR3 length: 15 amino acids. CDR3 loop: CAYLEGAQGNSPLHF. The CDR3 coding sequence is TGTGCCTATCTCGAGGGGGCGCAAGGGAATTCACCCCTCCACTTT.

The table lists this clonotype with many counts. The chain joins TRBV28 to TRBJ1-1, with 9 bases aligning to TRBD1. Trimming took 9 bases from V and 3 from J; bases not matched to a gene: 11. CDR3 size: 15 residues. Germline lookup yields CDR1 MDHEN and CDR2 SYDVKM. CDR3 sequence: CASRAPDRGDTEAFF. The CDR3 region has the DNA TGTGCCAGTAGGGCCCCGGACAGGGGAGACACTGAAGCTTTCTTT.

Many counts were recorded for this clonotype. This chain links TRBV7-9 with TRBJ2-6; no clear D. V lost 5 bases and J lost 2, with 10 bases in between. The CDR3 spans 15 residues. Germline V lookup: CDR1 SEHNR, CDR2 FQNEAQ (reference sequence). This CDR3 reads CASSPSDAGANVLTF. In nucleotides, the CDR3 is TGTGCCAGCAGCCCCAGTGATGCTGGGGCCAACGTCCTGACTTTC.

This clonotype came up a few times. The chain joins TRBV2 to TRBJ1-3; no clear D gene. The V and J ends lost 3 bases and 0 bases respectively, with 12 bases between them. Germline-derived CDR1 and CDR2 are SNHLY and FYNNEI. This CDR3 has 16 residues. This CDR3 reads CASSEDQSHSGNTIYF. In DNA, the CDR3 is TGTGCCAGCAGTGAGGACCAGTCCCACTCTGGAAACACCATATATTTT.

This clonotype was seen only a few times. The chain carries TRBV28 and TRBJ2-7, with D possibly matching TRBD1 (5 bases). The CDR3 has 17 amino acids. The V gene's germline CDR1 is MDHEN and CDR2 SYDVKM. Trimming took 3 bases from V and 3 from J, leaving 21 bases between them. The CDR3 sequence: CASSFVRGPQINYEQYF. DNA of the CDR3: TGTGCCAGCAGTTTTGTTAGGGGCCCACAAATAAACTACGAGCAGTACTTC. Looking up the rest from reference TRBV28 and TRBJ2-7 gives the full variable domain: DVKVTQSSRYLVKRTGEKVFLECVQDMDHENMFWYRQDPGLGLRLIYFSYDVKMKEKGDIPEGYSVSREKKERFSLILESASTNQTSMYLCASSFVRGPQINYEQYFGPGTRLTVT.